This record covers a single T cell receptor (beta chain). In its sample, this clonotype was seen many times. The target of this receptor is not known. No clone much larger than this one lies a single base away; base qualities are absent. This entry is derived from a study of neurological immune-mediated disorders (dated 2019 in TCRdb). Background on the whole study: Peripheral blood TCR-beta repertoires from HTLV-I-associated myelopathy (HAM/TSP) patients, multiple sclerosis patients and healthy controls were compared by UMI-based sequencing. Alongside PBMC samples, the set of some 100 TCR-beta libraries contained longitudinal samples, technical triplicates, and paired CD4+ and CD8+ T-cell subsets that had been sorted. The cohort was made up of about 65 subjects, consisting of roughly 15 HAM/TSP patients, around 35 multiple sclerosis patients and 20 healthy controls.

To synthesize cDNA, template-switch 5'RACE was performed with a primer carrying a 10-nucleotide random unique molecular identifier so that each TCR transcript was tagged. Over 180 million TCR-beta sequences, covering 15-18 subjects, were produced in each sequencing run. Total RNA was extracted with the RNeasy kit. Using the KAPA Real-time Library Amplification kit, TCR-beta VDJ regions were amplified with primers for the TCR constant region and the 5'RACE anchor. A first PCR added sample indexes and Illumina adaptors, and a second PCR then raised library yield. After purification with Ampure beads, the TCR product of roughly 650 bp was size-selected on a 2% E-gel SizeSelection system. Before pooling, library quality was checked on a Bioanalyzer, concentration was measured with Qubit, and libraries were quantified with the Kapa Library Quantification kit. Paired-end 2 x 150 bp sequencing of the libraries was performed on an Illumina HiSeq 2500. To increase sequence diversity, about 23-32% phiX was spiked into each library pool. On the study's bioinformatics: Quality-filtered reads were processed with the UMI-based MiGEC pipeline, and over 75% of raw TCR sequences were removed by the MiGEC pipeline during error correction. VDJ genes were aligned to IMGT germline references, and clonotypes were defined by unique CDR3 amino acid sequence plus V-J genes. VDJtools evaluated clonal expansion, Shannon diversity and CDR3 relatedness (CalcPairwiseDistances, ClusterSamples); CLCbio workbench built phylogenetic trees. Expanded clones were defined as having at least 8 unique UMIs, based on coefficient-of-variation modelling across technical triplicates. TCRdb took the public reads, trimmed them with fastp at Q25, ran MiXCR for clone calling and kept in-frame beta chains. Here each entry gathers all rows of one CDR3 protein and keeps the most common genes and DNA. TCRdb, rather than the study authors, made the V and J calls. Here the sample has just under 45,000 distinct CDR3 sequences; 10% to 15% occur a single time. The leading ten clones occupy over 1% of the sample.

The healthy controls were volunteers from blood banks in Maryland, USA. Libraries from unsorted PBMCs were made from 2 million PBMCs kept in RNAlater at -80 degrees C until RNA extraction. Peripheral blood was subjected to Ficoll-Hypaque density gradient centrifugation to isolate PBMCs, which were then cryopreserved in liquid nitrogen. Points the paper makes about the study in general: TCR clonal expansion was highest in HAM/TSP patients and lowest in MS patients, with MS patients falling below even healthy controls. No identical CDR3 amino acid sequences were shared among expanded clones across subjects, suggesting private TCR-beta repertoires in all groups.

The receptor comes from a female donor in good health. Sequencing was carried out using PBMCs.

The CDR3 reads CASSEAGYGYTF. The DNA sequence is TGTGCCAGCAGTGAAGCAGGGTATGGCTACACCTTC. The chain is encoded by TRBV2 joined to TRBJ1-2; the D gene assignment is ambiguous. At the junction V is shortened by 0 bases and J by 5 bases, with 4 bases in between. The CDR3 goes from the cysteine to the phenylalanine over 12 residues. The retained sequence is limited to the CDR3, 36 bases, with the frame set at the first base. The germline V gene specifies SNHLY as CDR1 and FYNNEI as CDR2. With all but the CDR3 taken from the reference TRBV2 and TRBJ1-2 genes, the full variable domain is: EPEVTQTPSHQVTQMGQEVILRCVPISNHLYFYWYRQILGQKVEFLVSFYNNEISEKSEIFDDQFSVERPDGSNFTLKIRSTKLEDSAMYFCASSEAGYGYTFGSGTRLTVV.